Shown below are 26 T cell receptor beta chains from a single sample sequenced in a study of blood T cell repertoires in COVID-19 (dated by TCRdb to about 2020). The library relied on the immunoSEQ multiplex PCR assay. TCRdb provides this immuneACCESS table in a form limited to in-frame rearrangements. Some clones are lacking; in checked studies, under half of them reflect an unresolved V gene, and why the rest are absent is not known. For this sample the table gives some 240,000 clones, of which 80% to 85% were detected only once. 4.5% to 5.5% of the sample is in the top ten clones. Sequenced: peripheral blood. The origin of the receptors is a woman in her 70s with COVID-19, enrolled during active disease.

This chain links TRBV30 with TRBJ1-5, with 9 positions matching TRBD1. The CDR3 extends over 14 amino acids. Germline V gene sequence: CDR1 GTSNPN, CDR2 SVGIG (reference sequence). After removal of 3 bases from V and 4 bases from J, the junction contained 4 bases not matched to a gene. This chain's CDR3 is CAWRHGQGNQPQHF. CDR3 sequence (DNA): TGTGCCTGGAGGCATGGACAGGGGAATCAGCCCCAGCATTTT. The variable domain in full, with the rest retrieved from reference TRBV30 and TRBJ1-5, is SQTIHQWPATLVQPVGSPLSLECTVEGTSNPNLYWYRQAAGRGLQLLFYSVGIGQISSEVPQNLSASRPQDRQFILSSKKLLLSDSGFYLCAWRHGQGNQPQHFGDGTRLSIL.

The V call is TRBV6-2 or TRBV6-3, the J call TRBJ1-5; D remains unclear. Germline-derived CDR1 and CDR2 are MNHEY and SVGEGT. CDR3 size: 16 residues. Trimming removed 5 bases at V and 2 bases at J, with 16 bases between. CDR3 in amino acids: CASSRDLGGGNQPQHF. The CDR3 bases are TGTGCCAGCAGTCGGGATCTTGGAGGTGGCAATCAGCCCCAGCATTTT.

The V and J genes are TRBV27 and TRBJ2-7, with 9 nucleotides matching TRBD1. This CDR3 has 15 amino acids. Germline V CDR1 and CDR2: MNHEY, SMNVEV (reference sequence). V lost 5 bases and J lost 2; bases outside the gene matches: 7. Written as DNA, the CDR3 is TGTGCCAGCAGTGCCTCCGGGACAGGGACCTACGAGCAGTACTTC. This translates into CASSASGTGTYEQYF.

This chain joins TRBV6-9 and TRBJ2-2; TRBD2 aligns across 8 bases. The CDR3 consists of 15 residues. J gave up 4 bases and V 10 bases, and 11 bases lay outside the gene matches. The germline V gene encodes CDR1 MNHGY and CDR2 SVAAGI. DNA for the CDR3: TGTGCCAACCCCGGGGGGGGGCGTAGCACCGGGGAGCTGTTTTTT. Its translation: CANPGGGRSTGELFF.

Concerning this clone itself: The same CDR3 can be traced to other DNA sequences in this sample. The V gene is TRBV3-1 (or the pseudogene TRBV3-2), the J gene TRBJ2-7; D might be TRBD1 (6 bases). The CDR3 runs 12 residues. CDR1 LGHDT and CDR2 YNNKEL come from the germline V gene (reference sequence). V shed 4 bases and J shed 4 bases, with 8 bases lying between them. CDR3 bases: TGTGCCAGCAGCCCCAGGGGTTACGAGCAGTACTTC. Translating it yields CASSPRGYEQYF.

J is TRBJ2-1 and V is TRBV18; D is uncertain. Trimming stripped 4 bases from V and 5 bases from J, with 9 bases between. The CDR3 extends over 13 amino acids. The germline V gene encodes CDR1 KGHSH and CDR2 LQKENI. The CDR3 nucleotides read TGTGCCAGCTCACTTTTCCGGGACAATGAGCAGTTCTTC. This gives the protein CASSLFRDNEQFF. Full variable domain (outside the CDR3, taken from reference TRBV18 and TRBJ2-1): NAGVMQNPRHLVRRRGQEARLRCSPMKGHSHVYWYRQLPEEGLKFMVYLQKENIIDESGMPKERFSAEFPKEGPSILRIQQVVRGDSAAYFCASSLFRDNEQFFGPGTRLTVL.

The V and J genes are TRBV7-9 and TRBJ1-5, with 7 nucleotides matching TRBD1. Germline-derived CDR1 and CDR2 are SEHNR and FQNEAQ (reference sequence). Trimming took 1 base from V and 4 from J; bases not matched to a gene: 4. The CDR3 has 15 amino acids. DNA for the CDR3: TGTGCCAGCAGCTTAGGCGGGGACAGTAATCAGCCCCAGCATTTT. It yields the protein CASSLGGDSNQPQHF. Full variable domain (outside the CDR3, taken from reference TRBV7-9 and TRBJ1-5): DTGVSQNPRHKITKRGQNVTFRCDPISEHNRLYWYRQTLGQGPEFLTYFQNEAQLEKSRLLSDRFSAERPKGSFSTLEIQRTEQGDSAMYLCASSLGGDSNQPQHFGDGTRLSIL.

A single count supports this clone. Germline is not matched at one junction end, which may reflect a read error. This chain links TRBV12-3 or TRBV12-4 with TRBJ2-3; TRBD2 matches at 16 bases. The CDR3 is made up of 13 amino acids. CDR3 nucleotides: TGTGCCAGCAGTTTGGGGGGACTAGCGGGAGGGGATTTT. Translation: CASSLGGLAGGDF.

J is TRBJ2-5 and V is TRBV29-1; D call uncertain. V lost 2 bases, J lost 5 bases, and 9 bases lay in between. Germline CDR1 and CDR2: SQVTM and ANQGSEA. The CDR3 totals 12 residues. The CDR3 reads CSVEPFGETQYF. The CDR3 DNA is TGCAGCGTTGAACCATTCGGGGAGACCCAGTACTTC.

V usage is TRBV7-8 and J usage is TRBJ1-5; 9 positions agree with TRBD1. V trimming: 3 bases; J trimming: 5 bases; junction bases outside the gene matches: 5. Germline assignment: CDR1 SGHVS and CDR2 FQNEAQ. CDR3 length: 15 amino acids. This CDR3 reads CASSLADRGDQPQHF. The CDR3 DNA reads as TGTGCCAGCAGCTTGGCCGACAGGGGGGATCAGCCCCAGCATTTT.

The chain is built from TRBV27 and TRBJ1-1; 9 positions match TRBD1. Germline V gene lookup returns CDR1 MNHEY and CDR2 SMNVEV (reference sequence). The CDR3 runs 14 residues. After removal of 3 bases from V and 6 bases from J, the junction contained 5 bases not matched to a gene. The CDR3 bases are TGTGCCAGCAGTTTCGACAGGGGGAGAGCTGAAGCTTTCTTT. Protein product: CASSFDRGRAEAFF.

This clone came up once. The chain has TRBV7-9 and TRBJ2-3, with 15 bases aligning to TRBD2. Germline V gene lookup returns CDR1 SEHNR and CDR2 FQNEAQ (reference sequence). The junction had 6 bases not matched to a gene; V was cut back by 5 bases and J by 6 bases. The CDR3 loop spans 16 amino acids. In DNA form, the CDR3 reads TGTGCCAGCAGCCCCGGACTAGCGGGAGGGCAGGATACGCAGTATTTT. Translated: CASSPGLAGGQDTQYF.

J is TRBJ1-1 and V is TRBV6-5; possibly TRBD1 for D (6 bases). The CDR3 is 14 amino acids. Germline-derived CDR1 and CDR2 are MNHEY and SVGAGI. The V end lost 6 bases, the J end lost 5 bases, and 16 bases lay between the germline ends. The CDR3 spells CASRGGGAVTEAFF. The DNA of the CDR3 is TGTGCCAGCAGGGGAGGGGGGGCAGTGACTGAAGCTTTCTTT.

This clone was detected a few times. This CDR3 is CASSQQGLSYEQYF. CDR3 DNA sequence: TGTGCCAGCAGCCAACAGGGATTATCCTACGAGCAGTACTTC. V and J are TRBV6-2 or TRBV6-3 and TRBJ2-7; D is perhaps TRBD1 (6 bases). The length of the CDR3 is 14 residues. Germline CDR1 reads MNHEY; CDR2 reads SVGEGT. The V gene lost 6 bases and the J gene lost 1 base, with 13 bases spanning the gap.

This chain joins TRBV28 and TRBJ1-1; maybe TRBD1 (5 bases). This CDR3 has 14 residues. Deletions cut 6 bases from V and 0 bases from J, with 11 bases between. Germline V gene data show CDR1 as MDHEN and CDR2 as SYDVKM. The CDR3 spells CASRWGRLNTEAFF. The CDR3 DNA follows: TGTGCCAGCAGATGGGGCAGGTTGAACACTGAAGCTTTCTTT.

CDR3 sequence: CASSLPRWALSTDTQYF. CDR3 sequence (DNA): TGTGCCAGCAGCTTGCCCCGGTGGGCCCTCTCCACAGATACGCAGTATTTT. The V and J genes are TRBV5-6 and TRBJ2-3; D remains ambiguous. Germline CDR1 and CDR2: SGHDT and YYEEEE. The length of the CDR3 is 17 residues. The V gene lost 1 base and the J gene lost 2 bases, with 17 bases spanning the gap.

This sequence joins TRBV10-3 and TRBJ2-5; 9 nucleotides align to TRBD1. The CDR3 has 14 amino acids. The V gene end was trimmed by 6 bases and the J gene end by 5 bases; junction bases not matched to a gene: 7. Germline CDR1 is ENHRY and CDR2 is SYGVKD. Here the CDR3 reads CAIRGDRAWETQYF. CDR3 DNA sequence: TGTGCCATCAGGGGGGACAGGGCGTGGGAGACCCAGTACTTC.

The chain combines TRBV6-1 with TRBJ1-6; D not resolved. The CDR3 sequence is 17 residues long. Germline loops: CDR1 MNHNS, CDR2 SASEGT. V was cut by 0 bases and J by 7 bases, with 16 bases left in between. CDR3 sequence reads: CASSEARTAGRNSPLHF. The CDR3 DNA sequence: TGTGCCAGCAGTGAAGCGCGTACAGCAGGAAGGAATTCACCCCTCCACTTT.

As to this clone: Germline is not matched at one junction end, which may reflect a read error. The chain has TRBV5-4 and TRBJ2-1; possible D gene TRBD2, 6 bases. Germline assignment: CDR1 SGHNT and CDR2 YYREEE (reference sequence). There are 12 residues in the CDR3. CDR3: CASSSRSGSTVF. The CDR3 DNA sequence: TGTGCCAGCAGCTCCCGTAGCGGCTCGACGGTCTTC.

This clone was counted once. V and J are TRBV2 and TRBJ1-6, with 7 nucleotides matching TRBD1. The CDR3 contains 14 residues. V gave up 4 bases and J gave up 5 bases; unmatched junction bases: 2. Looked up from germline, CDR1 is SNHLY and CDR2 is FYNNEI. The CDR3 sequence is CASSVTGDNSPLHF. CDR3 nucleotide sequence: TGTGCCAGCAGTGTAACAGGGGATAATTCACCCCTCCACTTT.

The chain joins TRBV2 to TRBJ1-6; the match to TRBD1 covers 7 bases. With 5 bases clipped from V and 6 bases from J, the junction kept 10 bases outside the gene matches. Germline V lookup: CDR1 SNHLY, CDR2 FYNNEI. The CDR3 is made up of 16 amino acids. The CDR3, as DNA: TGTGCCAGCAGTCGGGACAGCAAAACGGGTAATTCACCCCTCCACTTT. Amino acids: CASSRDSKTGNSPLHF.

The chain employs TRBV27 and TRBJ2-6; weak D call: TRBD1 (5 bases). Trimming pared 0 bases from V and 11 bases from J, leaving 23 bases between. Germline values: CDR1 MNHEY, CDR2 SMNVEV (reference sequence). This CDR3 region has 18 residues. CDR3 residues: CASSLSFPDRLKLDVLTF. Here the CDR3 DNA reads TGTGCCAGCAGTTTATCGTTTCCAGACAGACTTAAGTTGGACGTCCTGACTTTC.

V and J are TRBV7-2 and TRBJ1-6; 8 bases line up with TRBD1. With V trimmed by 5 bases and J by 3 bases, 3 bases remained unmatched. Germline CDR1 is SGHTA and CDR2 is FQGNSA. The CDR3 totals 15 residues. The CDR3 region is CASSQTGGYNSPLHF. In nucleotides, the CDR3 is TGTGCCAGCAGCCAAACAGGGGGCTATAATTCACCCCTCCACTTT.

The chain couples TRBV28 to TRBJ1-1; no clear D. Trimming pared 3 bases from V and 1 base from J, leaving 6 bases between. The CDR3 length is 13 residues. Germline loops: CDR1 MDHEN, CDR2 SYDVKM. Here the CDR3 DNA reads TGTGCCAGCAGTTTCGGTAAGAACACTGAAGCTTTCTTT. This codes for CASSFGKNTEAFF.

The count of this clone is one. The rearrangement links TRBV5-1 to TRBJ2-1; no definite D call. V dropped 0 bases and J dropped 3 bases, with 4 bases sitting between them. The CDR3 spans 13 residues. CDR1 is SGHRS, CDR2 YFSETQ, per germline. CDR3 sequence: CASSLDGYNEQFF. The DNA for the CDR3 is TGCGCCAGCAGCTTGGACGGCTACAATGAGCAGTTCTTC.

This rearrangement joins TRBV11-2 to TRBJ2-1, with a possible D match to TRBD2 (6 bases). Germline lookup yields CDR1 SGHAT and CDR2 FQNNGV. Trimming cost V 1 base and J 2 bases, with 12 bases left between them. The CDR3 length is 16 residues. The CDR3 DNA sequence: TGTGCCAGCAGCTTAGTAGCCGGGAGTACCTACAATGAGCAGTTCTTC. Amino acids: CASSLVAGSTYNEQFF. The full variable domain, rest sourced from reference TRBV11-2 and TRBJ2-1, is EAGVAQSPRYKIIEKRQSVAFWCNPISGHATLYWYQQILGQGPKLLIQFQNNGVVDDSQLPKDRFSAERLKGVDSTLKIQPAKLEDSAVYLCASSLVAGSTYNEQFFGPGTRLTVL.